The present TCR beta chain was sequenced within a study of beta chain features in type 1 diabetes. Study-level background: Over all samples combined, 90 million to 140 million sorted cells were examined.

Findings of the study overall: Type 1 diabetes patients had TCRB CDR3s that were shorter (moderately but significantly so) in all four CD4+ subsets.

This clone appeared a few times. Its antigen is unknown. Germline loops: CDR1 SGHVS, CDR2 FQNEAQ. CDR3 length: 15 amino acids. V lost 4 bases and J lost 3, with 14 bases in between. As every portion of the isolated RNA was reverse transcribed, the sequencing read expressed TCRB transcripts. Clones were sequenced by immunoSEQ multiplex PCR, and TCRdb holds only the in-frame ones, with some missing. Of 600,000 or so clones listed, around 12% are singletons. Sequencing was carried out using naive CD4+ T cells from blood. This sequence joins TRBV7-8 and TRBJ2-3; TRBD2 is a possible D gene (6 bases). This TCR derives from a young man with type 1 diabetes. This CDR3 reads CASSSWRVGTDTQYF. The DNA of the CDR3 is TGTGCCAGCAGCTCCTGGAGGGTGGGGACAGATACGCAGTATTTT.